This entry lists 23 T cell receptor beta chains sequenced from one sample in a study of blood T cell repertoires in COVID-19. The repertoire was sequenced with immunoSEQ multiplex PCR; TCRdb's copy has only in-frame clones and lacks some. The table has around 100,000 clones, approximately 81% seen once; the top ten hold 9.5% to 15%. What was sequenced was peripheral blood. Receptors were obtained from a human donor in a cohort sampled during active COVID-19.

This clone was seen once. J is TRBJ1-4 and V is TRBV6-5; D is unresolved. The V gene lost 8 bases and the J gene lost 5 bases, with 12 bases spanning the gap. CDR1 and CDR2 from the germline V gene are MNHEY and SVGAGI. This CDR3 has 13 residues. The CDR3 protein is CASRGNGNEKLFF. Here the CDR3 DNA reads TGTGCCAGCCGGGGTAACGGGAATGAAAAACTGTTTTTT.

The CDR3 nucleotides read TGTGCCAGCAGTGAGCCGGACAGGATTAATGAAAAACTGTTTTTT. Its translation is CASSEPDRINEKLFF. The chain links TRBV25-1 to TRBJ1-4; 7 positions agree with TRBD1. Germline V gives CDR1 MGHDK, CDR2 SYGVNS. V lost 3 bases to trimming and J lost 4 bases; unmatched junction nucleotides: 5. This CDR3 contains 15 residues.

This clone occurred once. V gene TRBV7-9 combines with J gene TRBJ1-4, with 10 bases identical to TRBD1. Germline-derived CDR1 and CDR2 are SEHNR and FQNEAQ (reference sequence). V gave up 2 bases and J gave up 6 bases; unmatched junction bases: 3. This CDR3 is 15 amino acids long. CDR3 nucleotides: TGTGCCAGCAGCTTAACCGGGACAGGGGATGAAAAACTGTTTTTT. Translation gives CASSLTGTGDEKLFF.

The rearrangement joins TRBV6-6 to TRBJ1-5; D might be TRBD1 (6 bases). In germline, CDR1 is MNHNY, CDR2 SVGAGI (reference sequence). The CDR3 totals 13 residues. With 5 bases removed from V and 2 bases from J, the gap between germline ends came to 7 bases. DNA of the CDR3: TGTGCCAGCAGTAACAGGGGCAATCAGCCCCAGCATTTT. Residues: CASSNRGNQPQHF.

This clone was found once. The genes are TRBV10-1 and TRBJ1-1, with D hard to call. CDR1 is WNHNN and CDR2 is SYGVQD in the germline V gene (reference sequence). The CDR3 spans 13 residues. Trimming took off 6 bases at V and 3 bases at J, with 11 bases between the two ends. Here the CDR3 reads CASSVGVDTEAFF. The CDR3 nucleotides are TGCGCCAGCAGCGTAGGAGTGGACACTGAAGCTTTCTTT.

CDR3 sequence: CASSMTGLNQPQHF. The DNA for the CDR3 is TGTGCCAGCAGCATGACAGGGCTGAATCAGCCCCAGCATTTT. The J gene is TRBJ1-5, the V gene TRBV13, with 7 bases identical to TRBD1. V was clipped by 5 bases and J by 4 bases; unmatched bases: 5. Germline-derived CDR1 and CDR2 are PRHDT and FYEKMQ (reference sequence). This CDR3 spans 14 amino acids. The whole variable domain, remainder taken from reference TRBV13 and TRBJ1-5, is AAGVIQSPRHLIKEKRETATLKCYPIPRHDTVYWYQQGPGQDPQFLISFYEKMQSDKGSIPDRFSAQQFSDYHSELNMSSLELGDSALYFCASSMTGLNQPQHFGDGTRLSIL.

As DNA, the CDR3 is TGTGCCAGTAAGAGCGGGGGGTTCACAGATACGCAGTATTTT. Translated, it gives CASKSGGFTDTQYF. The chain employs TRBV19 and TRBJ2-3, with 9 bases fitting TRBD2. Trimming cost V 7 bases and J 2 bases; bases outside gene matches: 4. The CDR3 consists of 14 residues. Germline V lookup: CDR1 LNHDA, CDR2 SQIVND (reference sequence).

The rearrangement joins TRBV19 to TRBJ2-7, with TRBD2 matching over 12 bases. V was clipped by 6 bases and J by 2 bases; unmatched bases: 5. The CDR3 covers 15 residues. Germline V lookup: CDR1 LNHDA, CDR2 SQIVND (reference sequence). The CDR3 sequence is CASRVTSGSAYEQYF. The CDR3, as DNA: TGTGCCAGTAGGGTGACTAGCGGGAGTGCCTACGAGCAGTACTTC.

V is TRBV7-2 and J is TRBJ2-2; the D gene is possibly TRBD2 (6 bases). Trimming left V 5 bases short and J 4 bases short, with 14 bases between. The CDR3 contains 15 residues. Germline V gives CDR1 SGHTA, CDR2 FQGNSA. The CDR3: CASSRSWGGTGELFF. The CDR3 DNA follows: TGTGCCAGCAGCCGCTCTTGGGGAGGCACCGGGGAGCTGTTTTTT.

This clone appeared a few times. The J gene is TRBJ2-1, the V gene TRBV10-3; D ambiguous. Between the trimmed V and J ends, which lost 10 bases and 7 bases, there was a span of 11 bases. Germline CDR1 and CDR2: ENHRY and SYGVKD. This CDR3 contains 11 residues. CDR3 in amino acids: CATSLGNEQFF. The CDR3 coding sequence is TGTGCCACCTCACTCGGGAATGAGCAGTTCTTC.

The chain links TRBV10-3 to TRBJ2-5, with D perhaps TRBD2 (6 bases). The germline gives CDR1 ENHRY, CDR2 SYGVKD. CDR3 length equals 14 residues. The V end was cut by 3 bases, the J end by 5 bases, with 13 bases between. This CDR3 reads CAISDRRGRETQYF. DNA of the CDR3: TGTGCCATCAGTGATCGGAGGGGACGGGAGACCCAGTACTTC.

The chain employs TRBV9 and TRBJ2-5; 14 bases align to TRBD2. Per the germline V gene, CDR1 is SGDLS and CDR2 is YYNGEE. Losses at the gene ends were 4 bases for V and 2 bases for J; bases not matched to a gene: 4. The CDR3 contains 16 residues. In DNA form, the CDR3 reads TGTGCCAGCAGCCCTCGACTAGCGGGGGGGCAAGAGACCCAGTACTTC. The encoded protein is CASSPRLAGGQETQYF. The entire variable domain, with the rest obtained from reference TRBV9 and TRBJ2-5, is as follows: DSGVTQTPKHLITATGQRVTLRCSPRSGDLSVYWYQQSLDQGLQFLIQYYNGEERAKGNILERFSAQQFPDLHSELNLSSLELGDSALYFCASSPRLAGGQETQYFGPGTRLLVL.

V usage is TRBV3-1 (or the pseudogene TRBV3-2) and J usage is TRBJ2-7, with D perhaps TRBD2 (5 bases). V shed 4 bases and J shed 1 base, with 17 bases lying between them. Germline V CDR1 and CDR2: LGHDT, YNNKEL (reference sequence). The CDR3 has 16 amino acids. The CDR3 sequence is CASSRTSGGYSYEQYF. The CDR3 nucleotides read TGTGCCAGCAGCCGAACCTCCGGAGGCTATTCCTACGAGCAGTACTTC.

Details on this clone: Other DNA sequences in this sample translate to the same CDR3. The J gene is TRBJ1-2, the V gene TRBV19; 7 bases align to TRBD1. The J segment lost 7 bases and the V segment lost 7 bases, leaving 21 bases of the junction unmatched. Germline V lookup: CDR1 LNHDA, CDR2 SQIVND (reference sequence). This CDR3 has 17 amino acids. CDR3 protein: CASTQTQTGANGPGYTF. As DNA, the CDR3 is TGTGCCAGTACCCAAACCCAAACAGGGGCCAATGGTCCTGGCTACACCTTC.

V is TRBV19 and J is TRBJ2-1, with a possible D match to TRBD1 (6 bases). The CDR3 has 16 amino acids. Germline loops: CDR1 LNHDA, CDR2 SQIVND (reference sequence). V dropped 4 bases and J dropped 2 bases, with 15 bases sitting between them. DNA of the CDR3: TGTGCCAGTAGTAGAGCCTACAGGGAACCCTACAATGAGCAGTTCTTC. It translates to CASSRAYREPYNEQFF.

V is TRBV10-3 and J is TRBJ1-1, with D possibly being TRBD1 (5 bases). Germline CDR1 reads ENHRY; CDR2 reads SYGVKD. This CDR3 has 13 residues. Trimming took off 6 bases at V and 5 bases at J, with 13 bases between the two ends. CDR3 residues: CAIRERGETEAFF. CDR3 DNA: TGTGCCATCAGGGAAAGGGGTGAAACTGAAGCTTTCTTT.

This chain joins TRBV14 and TRBJ1-1, with D possibly TRBD1 on 5 matching bases. The germline V and J ends were trimmed by 3 bases and 4 bases, with 15 bases remaining between them. Germline V gene data show CDR1 as SGHDN and CDR2 as FVKESK. The CDR3 is 15 amino acids. CDR3 coding DNA: TGTGCCAGCAGCCATTGGGCCAGGGAGGGCACTGAAGCTTTCTTT. It specifies CASSHWAREGTEAFF.

This chain joins TRBV9 and TRBJ2-7; the D gene is possibly TRBD2 (5 bases). Germline V gene lookup returns CDR1 SGDLS and CDR2 YYNGEE. The CDR3 is made up of 16 amino acids. Deletions cut 3 bases from V and 2 bases from J, with 18 bases between. As DNA, the CDR3 is TGTGCCAGCAGCGCCTCGTCTTTTAAGGGAGCCTACGAGCAGTACTTC. Protein sequence: CASSASSFKGAYEQYF.

J is TRBJ2-7 and V is TRBV7-2; D is ambiguous. The CDR3 totals 12 residues. V was shortened by 1 base and J by 2 bases, with 3 bases between the two germline ends. Germline CDR1 and CDR2: SGHTA and FQGNSA. The chain's CDR3 is CASSLGAYEQYF. The CDR3, as DNA: TGTGCCAGCAGCTTAGGAGCCTACGAGCAGTACTTC.

Comments on this clone: One end of the junction is discordant with germline, which a read error may explain. The J gene is TRBJ2-1, the V gene TRBV4-3; 12 nucleotides agree with TRBD2. CDR1 and CDR2 (germline): LGHNA, YSLEER. The CDR3 runs 17 residues. CDR3 sequence (DNA): TGCGCCAGCAGCCAACTATCACTAGCGGGAGGATCCAATGATCAGTTCTTC. It specifies CASSQLSLAGGSNDQFF.

CDR3 protein: CASSFLQGGETQYF. As DNA, the CDR3 is TGTGCCAGCAGCTTCCTACAGGGAGGGGAGACCCAGTACTTC. The J gene is TRBJ2-5, the V gene TRBV5-6, with a tentative D call TRBD2 (7 bases). Germline CDR1 and CDR2: SGHDT and YYEEEE. CDR3 length: 14 residues. V lost 2 bases and J 5 bases, leaving 13 bases between the germline ends.

This clone was counted only a few times. The chain joins TRBV30 to TRBJ2-2, with TRBD2 identical over 14 bases. Trimming at V came to 7 bases and at J to 4 bases, leaving 17 bases not matched to a gene. The CDR3 is 19 residues long. Germline V gene lookup returns CDR1 GTSNPN and CDR2 SVGIG (reference sequence). The DNA of the CDR3 is TGTGCCTTGACCAAGGGACTCACGGGACTAGCGGGAGTCACCGGGGAGCTGTTTTTT. Encoded protein: CALTKGLTGLAGVTGELFF.

The chain employs TRBV7-2 and TRBJ2-2; 9 bases are a match to TRBD1. Germline CDR1 reads SGHTA; CDR2 reads FQGNSA. Unmatched junction bases numbered 1, after V lost 5 bases and J lost 3 bases. The CDR3 totals 14 residues. The CDR3 DNA is TGTGCCAGCAGCAGACAGGGGGACACCGGGGAGCTGTTTTTT. Its protein is CASSRQGDTGELFF.